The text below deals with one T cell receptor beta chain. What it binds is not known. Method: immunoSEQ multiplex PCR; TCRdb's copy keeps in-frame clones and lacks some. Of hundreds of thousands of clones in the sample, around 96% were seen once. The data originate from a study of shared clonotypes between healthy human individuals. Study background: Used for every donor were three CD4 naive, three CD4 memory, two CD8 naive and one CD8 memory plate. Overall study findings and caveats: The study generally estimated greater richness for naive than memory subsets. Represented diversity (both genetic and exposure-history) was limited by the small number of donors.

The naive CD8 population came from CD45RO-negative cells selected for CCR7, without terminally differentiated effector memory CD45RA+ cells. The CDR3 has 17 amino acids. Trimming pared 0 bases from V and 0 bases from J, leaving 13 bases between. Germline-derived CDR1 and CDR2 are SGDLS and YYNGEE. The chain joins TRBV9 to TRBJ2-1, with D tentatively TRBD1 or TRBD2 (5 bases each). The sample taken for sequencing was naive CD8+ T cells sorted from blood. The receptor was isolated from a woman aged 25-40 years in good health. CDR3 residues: CASSVGGAASSYNEQFF. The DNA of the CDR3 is TGTGCCAGCAGCGTAGGAGGGGCGGCAAGCTCCTACAATGAGCAGTTCTTC.